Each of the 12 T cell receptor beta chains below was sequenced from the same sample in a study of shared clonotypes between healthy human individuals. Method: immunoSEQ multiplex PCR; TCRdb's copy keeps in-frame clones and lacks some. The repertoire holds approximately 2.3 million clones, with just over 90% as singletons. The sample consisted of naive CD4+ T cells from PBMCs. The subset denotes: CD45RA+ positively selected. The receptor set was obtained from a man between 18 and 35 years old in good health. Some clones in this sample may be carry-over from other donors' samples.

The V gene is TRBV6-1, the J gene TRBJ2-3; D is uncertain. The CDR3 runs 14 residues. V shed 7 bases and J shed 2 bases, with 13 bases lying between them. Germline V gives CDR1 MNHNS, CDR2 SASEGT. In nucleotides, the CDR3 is TGTGCCAGCACGGGCAGCTATTCCACAGATACGCAGTATTTT. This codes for CASTGSYSTDTQYF.

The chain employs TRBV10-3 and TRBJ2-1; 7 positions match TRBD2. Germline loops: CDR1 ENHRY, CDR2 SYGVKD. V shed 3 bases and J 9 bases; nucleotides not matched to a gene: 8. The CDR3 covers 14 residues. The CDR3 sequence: CAISEQLASGEQFF. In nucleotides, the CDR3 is TGTGCCATCAGTGAACAACTAGCGAGCGGTGAGCAGTTCTTC.

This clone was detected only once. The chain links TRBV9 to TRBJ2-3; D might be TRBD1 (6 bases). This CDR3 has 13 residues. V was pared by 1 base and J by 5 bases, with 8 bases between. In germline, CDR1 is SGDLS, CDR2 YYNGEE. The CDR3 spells CASSVQGRDTQYF. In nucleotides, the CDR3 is TGTGCCAGCAGCGTACAGGGGAGAGATACGCAGTATTTT.

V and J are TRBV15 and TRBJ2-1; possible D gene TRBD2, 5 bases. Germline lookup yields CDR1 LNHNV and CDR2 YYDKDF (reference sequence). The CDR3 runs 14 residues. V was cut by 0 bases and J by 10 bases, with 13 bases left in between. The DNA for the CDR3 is TGTGCCACCAGCAGAGATCCGGTATCGGGGGAGCAGTTCTTC. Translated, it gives CATSRDPVSGEQFF.

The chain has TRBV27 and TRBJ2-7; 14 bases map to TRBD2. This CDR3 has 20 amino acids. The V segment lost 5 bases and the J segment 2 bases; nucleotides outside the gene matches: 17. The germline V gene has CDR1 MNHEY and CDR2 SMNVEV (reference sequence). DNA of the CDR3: TGTGCCAGCAGTCCACAGGTTCGCCTGACTAGCGGGAGGGTTGCCTACGAGCAGTACTTC. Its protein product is CASSPQVRLTSGRVAYEQYF.

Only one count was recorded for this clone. The CDR3 spells CSASTAGEFF. The CDR3 DNA reads as TGCAGCGCCTCGACAGCGGGGGAGTTCTTC. The rearrangement joins TRBV29-1 to TRBJ2-1; 8 positions match TRBD2. The germline gives CDR1 SQVTM, CDR2 ANQGSEA. The V and J ends lost 7 bases and 14 bases, in that order; junction bases with no gene match: 7. The CDR3 contains 10 residues.

CDR3 bases: TGTGCCAGCAGCGCCCTAAGGGCGCGGGGCATGGGGTCCTACGAGCAGTACTTC. Translation: CASSALRARGMGSYEQYF. This chain connects TRBV7-8 to TRBJ2-7; D is perhaps TRBD2 (6 bases). The ends were cut back, 5 bases at V and 1 base at J, with 24 bases in the middle. The CDR3 sequence is 18 residues long. Germline V gives CDR1 SGHVS, CDR2 FQNEAQ.

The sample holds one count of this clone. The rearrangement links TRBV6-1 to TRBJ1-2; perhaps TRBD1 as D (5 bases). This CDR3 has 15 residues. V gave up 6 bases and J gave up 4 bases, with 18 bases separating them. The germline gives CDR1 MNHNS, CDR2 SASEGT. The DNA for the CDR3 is TGTGCCAGCAGCAGCACACGGGGGTTCGGCTATGGCTACACCTTC. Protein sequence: CASSSTRGFGYGYTF.

CDR3 protein: CASSLSSRAGGETQYF. CDR3 nucleotide sequence: TGTGCCAGCAGCTTAAGTTCGAGGGCCGGGGGGGAGACCCAGTACTTC. The chain uses TRBV7-2 and TRBJ2-5; 7 bases map to TRBD2. The V segment lost 2 bases and the J segment 5 bases; nucleotides outside the gene matches: 11. CDR1 SGHTA and CDR2 FQGNSA come from the germline V gene. The CDR3 runs to 16 residues.

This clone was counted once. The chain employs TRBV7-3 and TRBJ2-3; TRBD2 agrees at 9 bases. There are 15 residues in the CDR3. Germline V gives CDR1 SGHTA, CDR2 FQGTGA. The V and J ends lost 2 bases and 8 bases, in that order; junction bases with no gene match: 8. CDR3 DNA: TGTGCCAGCAGCTTAGGGACTAGCAGTCGTACTACGCAGTATTTT. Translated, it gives CASSLGTSSRTTQYF.

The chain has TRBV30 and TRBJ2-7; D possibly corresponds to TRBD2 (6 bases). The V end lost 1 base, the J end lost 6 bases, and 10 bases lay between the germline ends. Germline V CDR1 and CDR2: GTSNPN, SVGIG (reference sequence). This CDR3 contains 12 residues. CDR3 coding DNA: TGTGCCTGGAGTGGGGCGGGGAGCGAGCAGTACTTC. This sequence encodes CAWSGAGSEQYF.

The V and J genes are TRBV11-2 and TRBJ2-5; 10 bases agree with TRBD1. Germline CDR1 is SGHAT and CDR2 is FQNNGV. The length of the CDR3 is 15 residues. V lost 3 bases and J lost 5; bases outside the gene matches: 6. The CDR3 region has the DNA TGTGCCAGCAGCTTTTCCGGGACAGGGGAGGAGACCCAGTACTTC. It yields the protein CASSFSGTGEETQYF.